The clone carrying this T cell receptor (beta chain) has more than one count but fewer than ten. Its antigen is still unknown. Losses at the gene ends were 3 bases for V and 4 bases for J; bases not matched to a gene: 11. The germline V gene has CDR1 SGHAT and CDR2 FQDESV (reference sequence). CDR3 size: 16 residues. This specimen belongs to a study of identical twins. TCRdb recomputed calls from the 5' RACE reads with MiXCR, one row per CDR3 protein. The sample holds more than 1.5 million distinct CDR3 sequences, around 33% seen once. Study conclusions and caveats: Out-of-frame alpha sequences shared between twins exhibited an excess of low generation probability.

What was sequenced was cord blood. This receptor was identified in a newborn girl in good health. V gene TRBV11-1 combines with J gene TRBJ1-2; 7 nucleotides match TRBD1. For the CDR3, the DNA is TGTGCCAGCAGCTTTACTGGGACAGTACCCTTCTATGGCTACACCTTC. Its protein is CASSFTGTVPFYGYTF.